The table lists the clone carrying this T cell receptor (beta chain) with a few counts. Its matching antigen is unknown. The data were obtained in a study of cytomegalovirus exposure and HLA in healthy donors. Study results and limitations: Equally common other TCR beta chains were less clonally expanded than HLA-associated ones, a later analysis found. For cytomegalovirus status, the classifier reportedly gave diagnoses with high specificity and sensitivity. The study recorded some 160 TCR beta chains that were cytomegalovirus-associated.

Amplification used 60 Vbeta primers and 13 Jbeta primers. Libraries were prepared by immunoSEQ multiplex PCR; TCRdb keeps only in-frame clonotypes and omits some of them. Here the sample spans approximately 75,000 clones, roughly 68% being singletons. Sequenced sample: PBMCs. This TCR derives from a woman aged 55-70 years in good health and CMV-seropositive.

CDR3 amino acids: CAWKPARYNQPQHF. The CDR3 DNA follows: TGTGCCTGGAAACCTGCCCGGTACAATCAGCCCCAGCATTTT. The chain links TRBV30 to TRBJ1-5, with D unclear. This CDR3 has 14 residues. V shed 4 bases and J shed 3 bases, with 13 bases lying between them. The germline V gene encodes CDR1 GTSNPN and CDR2 SVGIG (reference sequence).